This TCR beta chain was retrieved from a study of Graves' ophthalmopathy and Graves' hyperthyroidism. Study context: Over 18 months of follow-up, stable hyperthyroidism required that no ophthalmopathy appear. Broader study findings: Stable hyperthyroidism and ophthalmopathy were told apart by a 13-signature model, which achieved around 88% sensitivity and around 80% specificity. Prediction of ophthalmopathy progression reached about 65% sensitivity and around 72% specificity.

Exclusion criteria comprised other autoimmune diseases, uncontrolled infections, pregnancy or lactation in patients. About this clonotype itself: Its matching antigen is unknown.

V was clipped by 3 bases and J by 4 bases, with 19 bases between them. CDR1 and CDR2 (germline): SGDLS, YYNGEE. There are 17 residues in the CDR3. Amplification targeted the TCR beta CDR3 regions, with RNA transcripts as the source material. In the first round, RT-PCR was carried out with HTBI primers, and a multiplex PCR formed the second round. Each CDR3 protein gets one entry after TCRdb re-called the multiplex PCR reads with MiXCR. The table lists about 1.2 million distinct CDR3 sequences, about 36% of them singletons. Sequences were obtained from peripheral blood or thyroid tissue (not recorded which). The chain is built from TRBV9 and TRBJ2-2; D is perhaps TRBD1 (7 bases). This TCR was sampled from an adult man with Graves' hyperthyroidism. The CDR3 sequence: CASSAKGAGITTGELFF. The CDR3 DNA reads TGTGCCAGCAGCGCTAAGGGGGCGGGGATTACCACCGGGGAGCTGTTTTTT.